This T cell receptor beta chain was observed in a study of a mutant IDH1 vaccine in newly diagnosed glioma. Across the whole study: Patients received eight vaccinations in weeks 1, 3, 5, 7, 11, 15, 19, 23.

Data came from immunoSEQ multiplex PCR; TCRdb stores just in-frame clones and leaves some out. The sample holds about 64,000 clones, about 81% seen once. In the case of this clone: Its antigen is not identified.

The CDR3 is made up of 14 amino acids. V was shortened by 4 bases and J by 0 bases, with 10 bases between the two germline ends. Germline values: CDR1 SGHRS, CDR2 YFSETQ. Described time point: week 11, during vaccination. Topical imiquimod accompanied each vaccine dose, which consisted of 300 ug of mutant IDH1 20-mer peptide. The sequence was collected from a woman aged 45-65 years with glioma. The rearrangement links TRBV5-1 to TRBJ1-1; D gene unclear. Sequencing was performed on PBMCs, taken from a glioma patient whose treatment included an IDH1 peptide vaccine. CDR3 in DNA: TGCGCCAGCAGCCTGATGTCCTTGAACACTGAAGCTTTCTTT. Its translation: CASSLMSLNTEAFF.